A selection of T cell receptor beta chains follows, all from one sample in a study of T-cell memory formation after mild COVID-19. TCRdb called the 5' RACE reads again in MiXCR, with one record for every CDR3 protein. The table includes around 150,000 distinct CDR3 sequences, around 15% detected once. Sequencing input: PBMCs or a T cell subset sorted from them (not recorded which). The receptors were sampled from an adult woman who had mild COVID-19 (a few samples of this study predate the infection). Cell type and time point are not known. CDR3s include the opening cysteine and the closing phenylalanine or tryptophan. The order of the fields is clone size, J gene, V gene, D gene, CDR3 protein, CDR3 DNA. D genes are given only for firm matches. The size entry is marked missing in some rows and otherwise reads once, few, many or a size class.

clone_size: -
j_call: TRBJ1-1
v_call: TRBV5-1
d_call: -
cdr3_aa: CASSLGYAENTEAFF
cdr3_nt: TGCGCCAGCAGCTTGGGTTATGCTGAGAACACTGAAGCTTTCTTT

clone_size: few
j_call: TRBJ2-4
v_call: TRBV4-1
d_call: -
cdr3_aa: CASSQDRPAKNIQYF
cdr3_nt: TGCGCCAGCAGCCAAGATAGACCGGCCAAAAACATTCAGTACTTC

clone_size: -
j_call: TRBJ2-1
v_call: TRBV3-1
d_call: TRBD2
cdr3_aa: CASSQGRQRGYNEQFF
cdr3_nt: TGTGCCAGCAGCCAAGGGCGACAGCGGGGGTACAATGAGCAGTTCTTC

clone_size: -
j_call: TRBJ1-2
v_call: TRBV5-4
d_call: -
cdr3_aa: CASSGANYGYTF
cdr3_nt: TGTGCCAGCAGCGGGGCTAACTATGGCTACACCTTC

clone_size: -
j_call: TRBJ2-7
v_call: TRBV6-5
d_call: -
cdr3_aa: CASRYSQILNEQYF
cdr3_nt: TGTGCCAGCCGATACTCGCAGATACTAAACGAGCAGTACTTC

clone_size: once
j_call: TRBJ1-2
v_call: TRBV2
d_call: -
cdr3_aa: CASSVVFGPDRYGYTF
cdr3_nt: TGTGCCAGCAGTGTCGTTTTCGGACCAGACCGCTATGGCTACACCTTC

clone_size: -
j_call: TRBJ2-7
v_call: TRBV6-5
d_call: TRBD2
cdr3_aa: CASSYSGSAYEQYF
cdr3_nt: TGTGCCAGCAGTTATAGCGGGAGCGCCTACGAGCAGTACTTC

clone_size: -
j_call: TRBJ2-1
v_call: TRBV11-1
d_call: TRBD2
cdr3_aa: CASSPRRLAGDDEQFF
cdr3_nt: TGTGCCAGCAGCCCGCGAAGACTAGCGGGAGACGATGAGCAGTTCTTC

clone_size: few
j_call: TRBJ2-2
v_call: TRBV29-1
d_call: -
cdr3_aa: CSVKTGSNTGELFF
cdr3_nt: TGCAGCGTGAAGACAGGAAGCAACACCGGGGAGCTGTTTTTT

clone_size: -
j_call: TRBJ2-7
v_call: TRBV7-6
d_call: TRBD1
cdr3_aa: CASSLALGQGYEQYF
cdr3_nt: TGTGCCAGCAGCTTAGCTCTGGGACAGGGCTACGAGCAGTACTTC

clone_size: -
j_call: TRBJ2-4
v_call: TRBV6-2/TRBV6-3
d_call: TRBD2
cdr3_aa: CASNLGTSGSSTKNIQYF
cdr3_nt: TGTGCCAGCAACTTAGGGACTAGCGGGAGTTCCACCAAAAACATTCAGTACTTC

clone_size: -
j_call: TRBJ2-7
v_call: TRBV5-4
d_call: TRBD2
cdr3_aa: CASSDPSGGAYEQYF
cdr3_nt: TGTGCCAGCAGTGATCCGAGCGGGGGGGCCTACGAGCAGTACTTC

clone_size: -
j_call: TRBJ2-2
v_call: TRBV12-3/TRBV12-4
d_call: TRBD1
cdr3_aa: CASSLYGQGSSDTGELFF
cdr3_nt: TGTGCCAGCAGCCTTTACGGACAGGGGTCTAGTGACACCGGGGAGCTGTTTTTT

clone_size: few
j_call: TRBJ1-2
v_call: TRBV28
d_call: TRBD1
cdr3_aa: CATWTGGDGYTF
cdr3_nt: TGTGCCACCTGGACAGGGGGCGATGGCTACACCTTC

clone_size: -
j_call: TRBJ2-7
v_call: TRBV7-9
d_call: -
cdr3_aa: CASSLVRSPYEQYF
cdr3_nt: TGTGCCAGCAGCTTGGTTCGGTCCCCCTACGAGCAGTACTTC

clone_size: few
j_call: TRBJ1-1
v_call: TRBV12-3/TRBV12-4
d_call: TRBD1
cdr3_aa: CASSLRQGVNTEAFF
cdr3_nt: TGTGCCAGCAGTTTAAGACAGGGGGTGAACACTGAAGCTTTCTTT

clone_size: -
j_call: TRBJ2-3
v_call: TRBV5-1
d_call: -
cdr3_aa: CASSLAPAEDTQYF
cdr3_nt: TGCGCCAGCAGCTTGGCCCCGGCTGAAGATACGCAGTATTTT

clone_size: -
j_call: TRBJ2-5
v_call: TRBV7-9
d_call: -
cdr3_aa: CASSLDAGRETQYF
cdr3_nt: TGTGCCAGCAGCTTAGATGCAGGGCGGGAGACCCAGTACTTC

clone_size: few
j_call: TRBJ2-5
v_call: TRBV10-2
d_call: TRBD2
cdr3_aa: CASSPGLAGVETQYF
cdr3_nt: TGCGCCAGCAGTCCGGGACTAGCGGGTGTGGAGACCCAGTACTTC

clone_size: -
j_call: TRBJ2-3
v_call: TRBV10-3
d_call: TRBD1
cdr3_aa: CAISGTGRTDTQYF
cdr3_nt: TGTGCCATCTCCGGGACAGGGCGCACAGATACGCAGTATTTT

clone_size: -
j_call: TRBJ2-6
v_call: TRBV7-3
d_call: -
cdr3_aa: CASSFTSSGANVLTF
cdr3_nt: TGTGCCAGCAGTTTCACATCCTCTGGGGCCAACGTCCTGACTTTC

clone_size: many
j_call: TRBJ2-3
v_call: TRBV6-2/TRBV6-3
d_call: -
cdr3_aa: CASISPELDTQYF
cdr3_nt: TGTGCCAGCATTTCCCCAGAGCTGGATACGCAGTATTTT

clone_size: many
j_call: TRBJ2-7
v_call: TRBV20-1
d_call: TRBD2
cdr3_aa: CSARDREAGAGQYF
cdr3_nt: TGCAGTGCTAGAGATAGGGAAGCGGGAGCGGGGCAGTACTTC

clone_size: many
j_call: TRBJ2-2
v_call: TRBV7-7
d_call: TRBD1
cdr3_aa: CASSSKPGTGGLGNTGELFF
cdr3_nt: TGTGCCAGCAGCTCGAAACCCGGGACAGGGGGCCTAGGGAACACCGGGGAGCTGTTTTTT

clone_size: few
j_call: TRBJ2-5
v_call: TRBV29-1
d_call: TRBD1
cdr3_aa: CSADRGGQETQYF
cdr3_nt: TGCAGCGCGGACAGGGGTGGACAAGAGACCCAGTACTTC

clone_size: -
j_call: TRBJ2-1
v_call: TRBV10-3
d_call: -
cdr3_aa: CATWGSYNEQFF
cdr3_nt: TGTGCCACATGGGGCAGTTACAATGAGCAGTTCTTC

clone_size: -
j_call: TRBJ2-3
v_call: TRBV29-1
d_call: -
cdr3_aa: CSVASSVPTDTQYF
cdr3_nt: TGCAGCGTTGCTTCCAGCGTCCCCACAGATACGCAGTATTTT

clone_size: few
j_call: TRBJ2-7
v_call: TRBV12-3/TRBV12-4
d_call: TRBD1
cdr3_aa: CASSLRSLGQGRNEQYF
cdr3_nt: TGTGCCAGCAGTTTAAGGTCGCTCGGACAGGGGAGGAACGAGCAGTACTTC

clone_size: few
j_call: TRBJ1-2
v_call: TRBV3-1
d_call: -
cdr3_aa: CASSPSINYGYTF
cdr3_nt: TGTGCCAGCAGCCCGAGTATCAACTATGGCTACACCTTC

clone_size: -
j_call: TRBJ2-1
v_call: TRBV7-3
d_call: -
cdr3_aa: CASSLSPRAYFLEQFF
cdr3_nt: TGTGCCAGCAGCTTAAGCCCTAGGGCCTATTTCTTGGAGCAGTTCTTC

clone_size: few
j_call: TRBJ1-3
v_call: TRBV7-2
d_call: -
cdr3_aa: CASSPGGTGGNTIYF
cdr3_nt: TGTGCCAGCAGCCCCGGCGGGACCGGGGGAAACACCATATATTTT

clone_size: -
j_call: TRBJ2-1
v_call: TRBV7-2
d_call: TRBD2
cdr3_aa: CASSLGSGTLGEQFF
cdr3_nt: TGTGCCAGCAGCTTAGGTAGCGGGACTCTCGGCGAGCAGTTCTTC

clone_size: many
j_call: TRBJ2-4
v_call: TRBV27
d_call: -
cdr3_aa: CASSAGTRNIQYF
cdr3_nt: TGTGCCAGCAGTGCCGGGACTCGAAACATTCAGTACTTC

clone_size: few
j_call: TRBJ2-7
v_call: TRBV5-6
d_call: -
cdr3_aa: CASSLAPVASREQYF
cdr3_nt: TGTGCCAGCAGCTTGGCCCCCGTGGCCTCTCGGGAGCAGTACTTC

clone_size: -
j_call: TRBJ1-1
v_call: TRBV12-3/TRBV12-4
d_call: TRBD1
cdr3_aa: CASSLDPGQMNTEAFF
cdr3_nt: TGTGCCAGCAGTTTAGATCCGGGACAGATGAACACTGAAGCTTTCTTT

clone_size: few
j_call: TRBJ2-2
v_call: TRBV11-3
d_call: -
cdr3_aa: CASSLVVISEGVDTGELFF
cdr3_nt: TGTGCCAGCAGCTTAGTTGTCATTTCTGAGGGCGTCGACACCGGGGAGCTGTTTTTT

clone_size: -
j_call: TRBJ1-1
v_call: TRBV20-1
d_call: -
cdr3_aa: CSARDFWDPLNTEAFF
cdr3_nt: TGCAGTGCTAGAGATTTTTGGGACCCATTGAACACTGAAGCTTTCTTT

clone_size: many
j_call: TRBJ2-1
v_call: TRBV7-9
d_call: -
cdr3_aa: CASSLAGSHNEQFF
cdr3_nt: TGTGCCAGCAGCTTAGCGGGTAGTCACAATGAGCAGTTCTTC

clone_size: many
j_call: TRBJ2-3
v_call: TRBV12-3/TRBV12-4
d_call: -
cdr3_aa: CASSQVPDTQYF
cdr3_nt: TGTGCCAGCAGCCAGGTCCCAGATACGCAGTATTTT

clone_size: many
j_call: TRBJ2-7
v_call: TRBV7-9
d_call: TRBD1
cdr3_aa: CASSATGDEQYF
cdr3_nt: TGTGCCAGCAGCGCGACAGGGGACGAGCAGTACTTC

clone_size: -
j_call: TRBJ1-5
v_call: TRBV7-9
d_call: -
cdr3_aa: CASSSATIRNQPQHF
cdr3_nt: TGTGCCAGCAGCTCCGCGACGATTCGAAATCAGCCCCAGCATTTT

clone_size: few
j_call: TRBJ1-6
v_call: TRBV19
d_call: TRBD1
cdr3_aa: CASSTTGWDSPLHF
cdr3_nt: TGTGCCAGTAGTACGACAGGGTGGGATTCACCCCTCCACTTT

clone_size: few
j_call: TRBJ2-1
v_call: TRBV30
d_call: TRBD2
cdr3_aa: CAWMALAGLYPYNEQFF
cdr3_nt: TGTGCCTGGATGGCGCTAGCGGGCCTTTACCCTTACAATGAGCAGTTCTTC

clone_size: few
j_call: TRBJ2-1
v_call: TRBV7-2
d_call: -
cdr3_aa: CASSFYRDEQFF
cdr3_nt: TGTGCCAGCAGCTTTTACAGGGATGAGCAGTTCTTC

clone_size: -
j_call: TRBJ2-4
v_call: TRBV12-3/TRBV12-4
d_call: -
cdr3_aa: CASSLLEWDKNIQYF
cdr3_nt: TGTGCCAGCAGCCTCCTTGAGTGGGACAAAAACATTCAGTACTTC

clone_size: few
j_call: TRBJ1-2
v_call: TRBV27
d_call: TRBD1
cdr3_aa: CASSIDRGLNGYTF
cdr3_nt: TGTGCCAGCTCGATCGACAGGGGGCTAAATGGCTACACCTTC

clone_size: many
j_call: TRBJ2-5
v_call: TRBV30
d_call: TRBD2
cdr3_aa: CAWSDGSSGRFRKTQYF
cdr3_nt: TGTGCCTGGAGTGATGGGAGTAGCGGGAGGTTTAGGAAGACCCAGTACTTC

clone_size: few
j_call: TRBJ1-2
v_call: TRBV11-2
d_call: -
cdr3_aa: CASSLVDGYTF
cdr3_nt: TGTGCCAGCAGCTTAGTCGATGGCTACACCTTC

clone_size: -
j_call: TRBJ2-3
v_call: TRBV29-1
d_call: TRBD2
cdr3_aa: CSVEVTGLAGFIDTQYF
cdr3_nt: TGCAGCGTTGAAGTGACGGGACTAGCGGGTTTCATAGATACGCAGTATTTT

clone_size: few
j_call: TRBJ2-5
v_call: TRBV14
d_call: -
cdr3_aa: CASSPGPPRGTQYF
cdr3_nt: TGTGCCAGCAGCCCAGGGCCCCCCCGTGGGACCCAGTACTTC

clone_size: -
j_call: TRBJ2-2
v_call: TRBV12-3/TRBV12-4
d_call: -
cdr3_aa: CASSFPGVTGELFF
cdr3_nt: TGTGCCAGCAGTTTCCCAGGGGTCACCGGGGAGCTGTTTTTT

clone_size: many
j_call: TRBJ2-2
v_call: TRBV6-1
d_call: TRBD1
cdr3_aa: CASTGTGELFF
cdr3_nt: TGTGCCTCGACAGGGACCGGGGAGCTGTTTTTT

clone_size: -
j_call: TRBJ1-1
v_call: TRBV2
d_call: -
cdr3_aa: CASTRGENTEAFF
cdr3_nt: TGTGCCAGCACCCGAGGGGAGAACACTGAAGCTTTCTTT

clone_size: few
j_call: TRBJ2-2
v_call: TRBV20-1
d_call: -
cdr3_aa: CSARDPGPKGELFF
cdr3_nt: TGCAGTGCTAGAGACCCGGGACCCAAGGGGGAGCTGTTTTTT

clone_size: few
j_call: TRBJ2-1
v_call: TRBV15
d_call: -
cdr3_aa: CATSETPDRNNEQFF
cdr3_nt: TGTGCCACCAGCGAAACCCCGGACAGAAACAATGAGCAGTTCTTC